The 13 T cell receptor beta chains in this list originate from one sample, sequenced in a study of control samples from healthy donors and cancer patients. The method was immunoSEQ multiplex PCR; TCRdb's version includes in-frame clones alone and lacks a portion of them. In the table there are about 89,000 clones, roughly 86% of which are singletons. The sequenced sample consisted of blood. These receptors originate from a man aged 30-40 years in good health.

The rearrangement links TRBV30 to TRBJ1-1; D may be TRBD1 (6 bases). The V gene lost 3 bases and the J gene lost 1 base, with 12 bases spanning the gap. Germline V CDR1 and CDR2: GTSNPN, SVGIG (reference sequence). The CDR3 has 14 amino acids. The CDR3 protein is CAWSGTGWNTEAFF. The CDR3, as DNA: TGTGCCTGGAGCGGCACAGGGTGGAACACTGAAGCTTTCTTT.

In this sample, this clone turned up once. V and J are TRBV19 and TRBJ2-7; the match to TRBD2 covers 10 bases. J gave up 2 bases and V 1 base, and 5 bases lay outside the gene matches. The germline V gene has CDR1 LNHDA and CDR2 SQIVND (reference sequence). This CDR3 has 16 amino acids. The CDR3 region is CASSIGSSGGPYEQYV. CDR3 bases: TGTGCCAGTAGTATAGGATCTAGCGGGGGTCCCTACGAGCAGTACGTC.

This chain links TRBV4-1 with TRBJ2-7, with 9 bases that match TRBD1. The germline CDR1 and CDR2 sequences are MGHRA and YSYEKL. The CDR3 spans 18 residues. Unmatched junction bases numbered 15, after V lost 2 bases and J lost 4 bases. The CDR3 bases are TGCGCCAGCAGCCAATTGTTCCTCGGGACAGGGCAGAGATACGAGCAGTACTTC. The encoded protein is CASSQLFLGTGQRYEQYF.

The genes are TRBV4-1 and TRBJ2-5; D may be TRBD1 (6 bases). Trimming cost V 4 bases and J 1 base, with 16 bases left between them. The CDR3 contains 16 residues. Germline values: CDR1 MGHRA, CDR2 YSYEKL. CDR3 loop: CASSPHTKGVQETQYF. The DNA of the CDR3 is TGCGCCAGCAGCCCACATACTAAGGGGGTCCAAGAGACCCAGTACTTC.

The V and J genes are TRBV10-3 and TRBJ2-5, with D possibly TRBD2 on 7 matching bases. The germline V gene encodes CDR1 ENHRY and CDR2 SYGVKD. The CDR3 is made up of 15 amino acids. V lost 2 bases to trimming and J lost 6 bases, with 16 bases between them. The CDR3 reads CAISEDGGGFKTQYF. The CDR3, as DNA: TGTGCCATCAGTGAGGATGGGGGGGGCTTTAAGACCCAGTACTTC.

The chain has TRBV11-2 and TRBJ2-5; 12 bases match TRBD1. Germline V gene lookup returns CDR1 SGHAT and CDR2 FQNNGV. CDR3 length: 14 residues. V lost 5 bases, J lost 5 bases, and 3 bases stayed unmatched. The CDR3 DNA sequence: TGTGCCAGCAGCCCGGGGACAGGGGGCGAGACCCAGTACTTC. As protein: CASSPGTGGETQYF. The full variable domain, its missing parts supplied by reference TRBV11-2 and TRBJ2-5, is EAGVAQSPRYKIIEKRQSVAFWCNPISGHATLYWYQQILGQGPKLLIQFQNNGVVDDSQLPKDRFSAERLKGVDSTLKIQPAKLEDSAVYLCASSPGTGGETQYFGPGTRLLVL.

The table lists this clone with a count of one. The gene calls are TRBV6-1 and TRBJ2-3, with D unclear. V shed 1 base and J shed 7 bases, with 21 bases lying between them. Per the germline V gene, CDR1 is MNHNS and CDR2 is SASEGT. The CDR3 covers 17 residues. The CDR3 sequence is CASSEGVGFRSLNTQYF. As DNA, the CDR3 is TGTGCCAGCAGTGAAGGGGTAGGGTTCCGCTCACTAAATACGCAGTATTTT.

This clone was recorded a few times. The chain's CDR3 is CASSLEGQGAILETQYF. The CDR3 nucleotides read TGCGCCAGCAGCTTGGAGGGACAGGGGGCTATCCTGGAGACCCAGTACTTC. V usage is TRBV5-1 and J usage is TRBJ2-5; TRBD1 aligns across 12 bases. Losses at the gene ends were 0 bases for V and 5 bases for J; bases not matched to a gene: 8. The CDR3 contains 17 residues. Germline V gives CDR1 SGHRS, CDR2 YFSETQ.

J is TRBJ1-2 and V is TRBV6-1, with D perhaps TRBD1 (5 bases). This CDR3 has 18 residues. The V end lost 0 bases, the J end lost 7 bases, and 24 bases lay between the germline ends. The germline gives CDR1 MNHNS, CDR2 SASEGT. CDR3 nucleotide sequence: TGTGCCAGCAGTGAAGCAACAGGAGGTGGAATGTTGGGACGTGGCTACACCTTC. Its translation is CASSEATGGGMLGRGYTF.

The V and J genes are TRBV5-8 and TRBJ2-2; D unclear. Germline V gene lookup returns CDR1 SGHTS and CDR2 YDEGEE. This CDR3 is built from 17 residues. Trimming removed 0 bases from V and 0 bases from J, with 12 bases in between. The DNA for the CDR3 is TGTGCCAGCAGCTTGGCCGTATCAGAGCCGAACACCGGGGAGCTGTTTTTT. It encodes CASSLAVSEPNTGELFF.

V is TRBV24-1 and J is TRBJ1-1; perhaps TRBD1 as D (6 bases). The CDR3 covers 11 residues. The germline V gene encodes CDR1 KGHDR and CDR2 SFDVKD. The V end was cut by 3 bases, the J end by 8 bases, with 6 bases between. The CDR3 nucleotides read TGTGCCACCAGTGATGGGGGCGAAGCTTTCTTT. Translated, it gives CATSDGGEAFF.

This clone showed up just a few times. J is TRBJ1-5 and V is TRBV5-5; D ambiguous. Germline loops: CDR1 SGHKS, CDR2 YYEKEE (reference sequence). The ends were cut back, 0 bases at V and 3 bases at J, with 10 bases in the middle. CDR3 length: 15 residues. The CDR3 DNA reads TGTGCCAGCAGCTTGGGCGGACCCCACAATCAGCCCCAGCATTTT. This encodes CASSLGGPHNQPQHF.

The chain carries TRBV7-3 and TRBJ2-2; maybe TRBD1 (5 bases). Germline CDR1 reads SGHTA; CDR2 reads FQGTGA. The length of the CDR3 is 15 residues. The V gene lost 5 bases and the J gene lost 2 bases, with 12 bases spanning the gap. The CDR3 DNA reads TGTGCCAGCAGCCCCCAGGGCTCCAACACCGGGGAGCTGTTTTTT. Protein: CASSPQGSNTGELFF.